The 14 T cell receptor beta chains reported below all come from one sample, sequenced in a study of cytomegalovirus exposure and HLA in healthy donors. Vbeta (60) and Jbeta (13) primers were used in the PCR. Method: immunoSEQ multiplex PCR; TCRdb's copy keeps in-frame clones and lacks some. The listing contains 100,000 to 150,000 clones. The specimen sequenced was PBMCs. Every receptor here comes from a man younger than 35 in good health and CMV-seronegative.

CDR3 in amino acids: CATHLREDLGGYTF. The CDR3 DNA sequence: TGTGCCACGCATCTCAGGGAGGACTTAGGAGGCTACACCTTC. This chain joins TRBV19 and TRBJ1-2; TRBD1 is a possible D gene (5 bases). The germline V gene has CDR1 LNHDA and CDR2 SQIVND (reference sequence). The CDR3 consists of 14 residues. V lost 10 bases and J 8 bases, leaving 23 bases between the germline ends.

The chain uses TRBV15 and TRBJ2-7; D unresolved. The germline V gene encodes CDR1 LNHNV and CDR2 YYDKDF (reference sequence). This CDR3 has 14 residues. V was shortened by 4 bases and J by 0 bases, with 10 bases between the two germline ends. CDR3 residues: CATSTRYGSYEQYF. CDR3 nucleotide sequence: TGTGCCACCAGCACGCGGTACGGCTCCTACGAGCAGTACTTC.

The CDR3 DNA sequence: TGTGCCAGCAGGGGGCCCCTACTAGCGGCCGTCTCCTACGAGCAGTACTTC. Translated: CASRGPLLAAVSYEQYF. This sequence joins TRBV7-2 and TRBJ2-7; 8 nucleotides line up with TRBD2. The CDR3 runs to 17 residues. J gave up 0 bases and V 6 bases, and 13 bases lay outside the gene matches. Per germline, CDR1 SGHTA and CDR2 FQGNSA. Drawing the rest from reference TRBV7-2 and TRBJ2-7, the complete variable domain is GAGVSQSPSNKVTEKGKDVELRCDPISGHTALYWYRQSLGQGLEFLIYFQGNSAPDKSGLPSDRFSAERTGGSVSTLTIQRTQQEDSAVYLCASRGPLLAAVSYEQYFGPGTRLTVT.

The gene calls are TRBV6-5 and TRBJ2-7, with D possibly TRBD2 on 6 matching bases. Trimming took 4 bases from V and 2 from J, leaving 9 bases between them. CDR1 and CDR2 from the germline V gene are MNHEY and SVGAGI. The CDR3 extends over 13 amino acids. The CDR3 is CASSSRGTYEQYF. The CDR3 DNA follows: TGTGCCAGCAGTTCACGGGGGACCTACGAGCAGTACTTC.

The chain links TRBV5-8 to TRBJ1-3; no definite D call. Germline V gene sequence: CDR1 SGHTS, CDR2 YDEGEE. The CDR3 is 14 amino acids. V was pared by 4 bases and J by 2 bases, with 10 bases between. The CDR3 DNA reads as TGTGCCAGCAGCCGCGACGGAGCTGGAAACACCATATATTTT. It is translated as CASSRDGAGNTIYF.

The genes are TRBV29-1 and TRBJ2-5; 7 nucleotides align to TRBD2. This CDR3 has 12 residues. Germline lookup yields CDR1 SQVTM and CDR2 ANQGSEA. V lost 5 bases to trimming and J lost 4 bases; unmatched junction nucleotides: 4. CDR3 DNA: TGCAGCGTTCTCAGGGAGGGAGAGACCCAGTACTTC. Translated, it gives CSVLREGETQYF.

The V gene is TRBV4-3, the J gene TRBJ1-5; 7 bases map to TRBD1. Trimming took 0 bases from V and 7 from J; bases not matched to a gene: 18. The CDR3 is made up of 19 amino acids. CDR1 is LGHNA and CDR2 is YSLEER in the germline V gene. CDR3 sequence: CASSQDYWASRGLSQPQHF. DNA for the CDR3: TGCGCCAGCAGCCAAGATTACTGGGCGTCCAGGGGGTTATCCCAGCCCCAGCATTTT.

This rearrangement joins TRBV7-3 to TRBJ2-3, with D possibly TRBD1 on 6 matching bases. V shed 3 bases and J shed 0 bases, with 16 bases lying between them. The CDR3 extends over 17 amino acids. The germline V gene encodes CDR1 SGHTA and CDR2 FQGTGA. The CDR3 sequence: CASSLGPATGSTDTQYF. The CDR3 DNA reads TGTGCCAGCAGCTTGGGGCCTGCGACAGGTAGCACAGATACGCAGTATTTT.

The chain joins TRBV27 to TRBJ1-2, with 7 bases fitting TRBD1. Germline-derived CDR1 and CDR2 are MNHEY and SMNVEV (reference sequence). The CDR3 is made up of 13 amino acids. J was trimmed by 7 bases and V by 0 bases; bases with no gene match: 2. CDR3 residues: CASSLSRQGGYTF. The CDR3 bases are TGTGCCAGCAGTTTATCGAGACAGGGTGGCTACACCTTC.

CDR3 sequence: CASSQDIPSVSPYNEQFF. In nucleotides, the CDR3 is TGTGCCAGCAGCCAAGATATTCCCTCGGTGTCCCCTTACAATGAGCAGTTCTTC. The chain couples TRBV4-2 to TRBJ2-1; no clear D gene. Trimming stripped 0 bases from V and 4 bases from J, with 19 bases between. The CDR3 loop spans 18 amino acids. The germline CDR1 and CDR2 sequences are LGHNA and YNFKEQ.

The J gene is TRBJ1-1, the V gene TRBV2; the D gene is possibly TRBD1 (5 bases). V lost 7 bases to trimming and J lost 0 bases, with 9 bases between them. CDR3 size: 13 residues. Germline assignment: CDR1 SNHLY and CDR2 FYNNEI. DNA of the CDR3: TGTGCCAGCATCCGACAGCTGAACACTGAAGCTTTCTTT. It encodes CASIRQLNTEAFF. Drawing the rest from reference TRBV2 and TRBJ1-1, the complete variable domain is EPEVTQTPSHQVTQMGQEVILRCVPISNHLYFYWYRQILGQKVEFLVSFYNNEISEKSEIFDDQFSVERPDGSNFTLKIRSTKLEDSAMYFCASIRQLNTEAFFGQGTRLTVV.

The rearrangement uses TRBV10-3 and TRBJ2-1; D is perhaps TRBD2 (6 bases). The germline gives CDR1 ENHRY, CDR2 SYGVKD. The germline V and J ends were trimmed by 7 bases and 7 bases, with 14 bases remaining between them. The CDR3 extends over 13 amino acids. The CDR3 bases are TGTGCCATCAAGGGAGGCGGGTCAAATGAGCAGTTCTTC. This sequence encodes CAIKGGGSNEQFF.

V usage is TRBV7-2 and J usage is TRBJ2-2; the D gene is possibly TRBD2 (5 bases). The CDR3 is 16 residues long. Trimming removed 5 bases from V and 8 bases from J, with 21 bases in between. Germline values: CDR1 SGHTA, CDR2 FQGNSA. The chain's CDR3 is CASSRTGTAPGGELFF. In nucleotides, the CDR3 is TGTGCCAGCAGCCGGACGGGAACAGCCCCGGGAGGGGAGCTGTTTTTT.

The chain combines TRBV25-1 with TRBJ2-2, with 7 bases matching TRBD1. The CDR3 contains 17 residues. With 4 bases clipped from V and 0 bases from J, the junction kept 8 bases outside the gene matches. CDR1 MGHDK and CDR2 SYGVNS come from the germline V gene. The CDR3 coding sequence is TGTGCCAGCAGTGTATTATCCGGGACAGCGAACACCGGGGAGCTGTTTTTT. The encoded protein is CASSVLSGTANTGELFF.